This T cell receptor beta chain was sequenced in a study of blood T cells in healthy people across ages. Germline V lookup: CDR1 LNHDA, CDR2 SQIVND (reference sequence). Trimming removed 5 bases at V and 4 bases at J, with 15 bases between. CDR3 size: 14 residues. Peripheral blood was drawn, approximately 10 milliliters per donor. A J-beta primer mix and a sample-barcoded 5' primer were used in a second PCR of roughly 6 to 12 cycles. TCRdb re-analysed the 5' RACE reads in MiXCR, keeping a single row per CDR3 protein. The sample lists roughly 1.9 million distinct CDR3 sequences; about two fifths were seen once.

The receptor was isolated from a human donor in good health. The sample was blood. The chain links TRBV19 to TRBJ2-7; possible D gene TRBD2, 6 bases. CDR3 region: CASSRERATYEQYF. The CDR3 nucleotides are TGTGCCAGTAGTCGTGAGCGGGCCACGTACGAGCAGTACTTC.